Listed here are 20 T cell receptor beta chains from one sample, sequenced in a study of shared clonotypes between healthy human individuals. Using immunoSEQ multiplex PCR, the repertoire was profiled, and TCRdb retains in-frame clones only, with some absent. Among about 680,000 clones listed, roughly 73% were seen once. The sample comprised memory CD4+ T cells sorted from blood. Described subset: CD45RA-negative fraction. Receptors originate from a woman aged 25 to 39 in good health.

V is TRBV7-8 and J is TRBJ2-3; D is ambiguous. In germline, CDR1 is SGHVS, CDR2 FQNEAQ. V dropped 1 base and J dropped 2 bases, with 13 bases sitting between them. The CDR3 is 16 amino acids. The CDR3 sequence is CASSLGSGLLTDTQYF. The DNA of the CDR3 is TGTGCCAGCAGCTTAGGTTCCGGCCTCCTCACAGATACGCAGTATTTT.

V is TRBV28 and J is TRBJ1-1, with D maybe TRBD1 (6 bases). This CDR3 comprises 13 residues. Germline CDR1 is MDHEN and CDR2 is SYDVKM. The V gene lost 4 bases and the J gene lost 11 bases, with 17 bases spanning the gap. The CDR3 protein is CASSSGTSVKAFF. CDR3 coding DNA: TGTGCCAGCAGTTCCGGGACATCCGTGAAGGCTTTCTTT.

The chain uses TRBV27 and TRBJ1-5, with 7 bases matching TRBD1. The CDR3 extends over 15 amino acids. Per the germline V gene, CDR1 is MNHEY and CDR2 is SMNVEV (reference sequence). V trimming: 3 bases; J trimming: 5 bases; junction bases outside the gene matches: 7. CDR3 in DNA: TGTGCCAGCAGTTTGGGAAGGGGGCGGCATCAGCCCCAGCATTTT. Amino acids: CASSLGRGRHQPQHF.

J is TRBJ2-5 and V is TRBV18; the D is unclear. Looked up from germline, CDR1 is KGHSH and CDR2 is LQKENI. V lost 5 bases, J lost 0 bases, and 13 bases lay in between. The CDR3 loop spans 15 amino acids. CDR3 DNA sequence: TGTGCCAGCTCAGGGATGGGAAATTACCAAGAGACCCAGTACTTC. Residues: CASSGMGNYQETQYF.

The J gene is TRBJ1-2, the V gene TRBV28, with D unresolved. Trimming left V 7 bases short and J 4 bases short, with 10 bases between. The CDR3 is 12 amino acids. The V gene's germline CDR1 is MDHEN and CDR2 SYDVKM. The CDR3 protein is CASMRPLYGYTF. The CDR3 DNA reads as TGTGCCAGCATGCGGCCACTCTATGGCTACACCTTC.

The chain has TRBV29-1 and TRBJ2-1, with TRBD2 identical over 8 bases. The CDR3 is 17 amino acids. CDR1 and CDR2 from the germline V gene are SQVTM and ANQGSEA. Trimming removed 7 bases from V and 0 bases from J; junction bases left unmatched: 14. The DNA for the CDR3 is TGCAGCGCGGGGGATAGCGGGACGCCCAGCTCCTACAATGAGCAGTTCTTC. It specifies CSAGDSGTPSSYNEQFF.

The chain links TRBV5-1 to TRBJ2-7; TRBD1 is a possible D gene (7 bases). V gave up 2 bases and J gave up 2 bases, with 14 bases separating them. CDR3 size: 15 residues. Germline CDR1 reads SGHRS; CDR2 reads YFSETQ. Here the CDR3 reads CASSLNQGGAYEQYF. In DNA, the CDR3 is TGCGCCAGCAGCTTAAACCAGGGGGGCGCCTACGAGCAGTACTTC.

Concerning this clone: Other DNA sequences in the sample encode the same CDR3. The chain combines TRBV2 with TRBJ2-7, with D possibly TRBD2 on 6 matching bases. The CDR3 consists of 13 residues. V lost 4 bases, J lost 4 bases, and 11 bases lay in between. CDR1 and CDR2 from the germline V gene are SNHLY and FYNNEI. The CDR3 is CASSGDLAYEQYF. DNA of the CDR3: TGTGCCAGCAGTGGGGACTTAGCTTACGAGCAGTACTTC. Based on the CDR3 plus reference TRBV2 and TRBJ2-7, the full variable domain is EPEVTQTPSHQVTQMGQEVILRCVPISNHLYFYWYRQILGQKVEFLVSFYNNEISEKSEIFDDQFSVERPDGSNFTLKIRSTKLEDSAMYFCASSGDLAYEQYFGPGTRLTVT.

CDR3 DNA: TGCGCCAGCAGCTTGGGACGGGAGGACTACCCCTACGAGCAGTACTTC. Its protein is CASSLGREDYPYEQYF. J is TRBJ2-7 and V is TRBV5-1; 7 nucleotides align to TRBD2. The CDR3 is 16 amino acids. Germline CDR1 reads SGHRS; CDR2 reads YFSETQ. J was trimmed by 2 bases and V by 0 bases; bases with no gene match: 8. The full variable domain, with the rest looked up from reference TRBV5-1 and TRBJ2-7, is KAGVTQTPRYLIKTRGQQVTLSCSPISGHRSVSWYQQTPGQGLQFLFEYFSETQRNKGNFPGRFSGRQFSNSRSEMNVSTLELGDSALYLCASSLGREDYPYEQYFGPGTRLTVT.

This clone was seen a few times. This same CDR3 is encoded by further DNA sequences in the sample. The chain carries TRBV15 and TRBJ1-1; D ambiguous. CDR3 length: 14 amino acids. V lost 3 bases to trimming and J lost 0 bases, with 8 bases between them. Germline assignment: CDR1 LNHNV and CDR2 YYDKDF (reference sequence). The CDR3 here is CATSRTRMNTEAFF. In DNA form, the CDR3 reads TGTGCCACCAGCAGGACAAGGATGAACACTGAAGCTTTCTTT.

The chain carries TRBV11-2 and TRBJ2-5; D is unresolved. V lost 5 bases, J lost 1 base, and 14 bases lay in between. The CDR3 is 15 residues long. Per the germline V gene, CDR1 is SGHAT and CDR2 is FQNNGV. CDR3 bases: TGTGCCAGCAGCCCTCCCCGGGTCGCCCAAGAGACCCAGTACTTC. Translated, it gives CASSPPRVAQETQYF. Based on the CDR3 plus reference TRBV11-2 and TRBJ2-5, the full variable domain is EAGVAQSPRYKIIEKRQSVAFWCNPISGHATLYWYQQILGQGPKLLIQFQNNGVVDDSQLPKDRFSAERLKGVDSTLKIQPAKLEDSAVYLCASSPPRVAQETQYFGPGTRLLVL.

The chain recombines TRBV6-5 with TRBJ2-5; D may be TRBD2 (5 bases). V dropped 0 bases and J dropped 4 bases, with 6 bases sitting between them. CDR3 length: 13 residues. CDR1 is MNHEY and CDR2 is SVGAGI in the germline V gene. The CDR3, as DNA: TGTGCCAGCAGTTACTCGAGGGTAGAGACCCAGTACTTC. This translates into CASSYSRVETQYF.

This clone was observed a single time. The chain has TRBV7-2 and TRBJ2-2; D uncertain. Trimming stripped 2 bases from V and 7 bases from J, with 8 bases between. CDR3 length equals 13 residues. Germline CDR1 is SGHTA and CDR2 is FQGNSA. The CDR3 sequence: CASSLRAIGELFF. The CDR3 DNA reads as TGTGCCAGCAGCTTAAGGGCCATCGGGGAGCTGTTTTTT.

The V gene is TRBV5-1, the J gene TRBJ1-1; perhaps TRBD1 as D (6 bases). The CDR3 is 15 amino acids. The germline V and J ends were trimmed by 3 bases and 0 bases, with 12 bases remaining between them. Germline V gene sequence: CDR1 SGHRS, CDR2 YFSETQ. In DNA form, the CDR3 reads TGCGCCAGCAGCTCTTGGACAGACTTGAACACTGAAGCTTTCTTT. This codes for CASSSWTDLNTEAFF.

This chain joins TRBV2 and TRBJ2-1; no clear D gene. Looked up from germline, CDR1 is SNHLY and CDR2 is FYNNEI. Trimming shortened V by 8 bases and J by 0 bases, and 11 bases separated the two germline ends. The CDR3 is 14 residues long. CDR3 amino acids: CASCGPFSYNEQFF. The CDR3 DNA reads TGTGCCAGCTGTGGCCCTTTCTCCTACAATGAGCAGTTCTTC.

The chain is built from TRBV30 and TRBJ1-5, with 8 bases lining up with TRBD1. V shed 5 bases and J 4 bases; nucleotides not matched to a gene: 4. The CDR3 contains 13 residues. Germline V gene data show CDR1 as GTSNPN and CDR2 as SVGIG (reference sequence). The CDR3 nucleotides are TGTGCCTGGGCGGGACAGGATAATCAGCCCCAGCATTTT. Its translation: CAWAGQDNQPQHF.

V and J are TRBV27 and TRBJ1-5; D is possibly TRBD1 (5 bases). Germline V gene sequence: CDR1 MNHEY, CDR2 SMNVEV (reference sequence). This CDR3 has 13 amino acids. Deletions cut 4 bases from V and 5 bases from J, with 9 bases between. CDR3 in DNA: TGTGCCAGCAGTTGGGGGTACGATCAGCCCCAGCATTTT. This sequence encodes CASSWGYDQPQHF.

The chain has TRBV5-6 and TRBJ2-2; D is undetermined. The CDR3 covers 15 residues. Germline CDR1 and CDR2: SGHDT and YYEEEE. Trimming left V 4 bases short and J 4 bases short, with 14 bases between. The CDR3 region is CASSQRPVATGELFF. The CDR3 DNA sequence: TGTGCCAGCAGCCAAAGACCGGTGGCCACCGGGGAGCTGTTTTTT.

This clone has a handful of counts. V gene TRBV19 combines with J gene TRBJ2-6; D ambiguous. Germline values: CDR1 LNHDA, CDR2 SQIVND (reference sequence). CDR3 size: 13 residues. V lost 7 bases and J 2 bases, leaving 6 bases between the germline ends. DNA for the CDR3: TGTGCCAGTACCCGACCTGGGGCCAACGTCCTGACTTTC. Protein: CASTRPGANVLTF.

The V gene is TRBV4-1, the J gene TRBJ2-2; the match to TRBD2 covers 7 bases. Germline CDR1 is MGHRA and CDR2 is YSYEKL. This CDR3 comprises 17 residues. J gave up 0 bases and V 1 base, and 5 bases lay outside the gene matches. The CDR3 coding sequence is TGCGCCAGCAGCCAAGTGAGTAGCGGGCCGAACACCGGGGAGCTGTTTTTT. Translating gives CASSQVSSGPNTGELFF.